What follows is one T cell receptor (beta chain) and its context. This sample was included in a study of blood T cell repertoires in COVID-19. Germline loops: CDR1 MNHEY, CDR2 SMNVEV (reference sequence). V was clipped by 7 bases and J by 0 bases; unmatched bases: 18. The length of the CDR3 is 20 residues. Generated by immunoSEQ multiplex PCR, the TCRdb table keeps only in-frame clones and is missing some. The sample comprises around 270,000 clones, approximately 86% of which are singletons, and roughly 4.9% rests with the top ten. This clonotype originated in a woman aged 60 to 75 with COVID-19, enrolled during active disease. Sequenced: peripheral blood. The chain links TRBV27 to TRBJ2-1; 10 bases are shared with TRBD1. CDR3 sequence reads: CASTHLGQGRGGSSYNEQFF. CDR3 nucleotides: TGTGCCAGCACGCATTTGGGACAGGGGCGCGGGGGCAGCTCCTACAATGAGCAGTTCTTC.